One and the same sample provided the 25 T cell receptor beta chains below, sequenced in a study of blood T cell repertoires in COVID-19. Sequencing was performed with immunoSEQ multiplex PCR; in TCRdb, only in-frame clones are kept and a portion is missing. The data show 70,000 or so clones, with around 70% seen just once and 20% to 25% held by the top ten. The sequenced sample was peripheral blood. These receptors were taken from an older man with acute or convalescent COVID-19.

The J gene is TRBJ2-5, the V gene TRBV3-1 (or the pseudogene TRBV3-2), with TRBD1 identical over 9 bases. CDR1 is LGHDT, CDR2 YNNKEL, per germline (reference sequence). V trimming: 8 bases; J trimming: 3 bases; junction bases outside the gene matches: 4. This CDR3 comprises 13 residues. The CDR3 DNA reads as TGTGCCAGCGGACAGGGGCGGGAAGAGACCCAGTACTTC. Translated, it gives CASGQGREETQYF.

V usage is TRBV9 and J usage is TRBJ2-4, with a possible D match to TRBD2 (5 bases). This CDR3 region has 15 residues. Germline V gene sequence: CDR1 SGDLS, CDR2 YYNGEE. Trimming removed 4 bases from V and 3 bases from J, with 14 bases in between. CDR3 amino acids: CASSSEGRVKNIQYF. CDR3 sequence (DNA): TGTGCCAGCAGCTCGGAAGGGAGAGTCAAAAACATTCAGTACTTC.

V is TRBV21-1 and J is TRBJ2-2; no DNA check was done on the table's D call, TRBD1. TRBV21-1 is listed as a pseudogene. The CDR3 extends over 17 amino acids. Written as DNA, the CDR3 is TGTGCCAGCAGCAGAGCCGGGACAGGGTGGGGCACCGGGGAGCTGTTTTTT. It codes for CASSRAGTGWGTGELFF.

This chain connects TRBV5-1 to TRBJ2-5, with D possibly being TRBD2 (6 bases). Trimming cost V 3 bases and J 5 bases, with 17 bases left between them. The length of the CDR3 is 15 residues. Germline CDR1 is SGHRS and CDR2 is YFSETQ. The CDR3 region has the DNA TGCGCCAGCAGCTCGACTGGGACCGGAGGGGAGACCCAGTACTTC. Protein: CASSSTGTGGETQYF.

This rearrangement joins TRBV9 to TRBJ1-1; a possible D gene is TRBD1 (5 bases). Germline V gives CDR1 SGDLS, CDR2 YYNGEE. The V end lost 2 bases, the J end lost 4 bases, and 18 bases lay between the germline ends. The CDR3 sequence is 16 residues long. CDR3 protein: CASSVLSGAAGTEAFF. The CDR3 region has the DNA TGTGCCAGCAGCGTTTTAAGCGGGGCGGCGGGCACTGAAGCTTTCTTT. Full variable domain (outside the CDR3, taken from reference TRBV9 and TRBJ1-1): DSGVTQTPKHLITATGQRVTLRCSPRSGDLSVYWYQQSLDQGLQFLIQYYNGEERAKGNILERFSAQQFPDLHSELNLSSLELGDSALYFCASSVLSGAAGTEAFFGQGTRLTVV.

The chain is built from TRBV7-9 and TRBJ2-7; 12 bases align to TRBD1. The ends lost 6 bases at V and 4 bases at J; junction bases unmatched: 10. This CDR3 spans 16 amino acids. CDR1 and CDR2 (germline): SEHNR, FQNEAQ (reference sequence). CDR3 in amino acids: CASSRGPGQGAYEQYF. Here the CDR3 DNA reads TGTGCCAGCAGTCGTGGGCCGGGACAGGGGGCGTACGAGCAGTACTTC.

V gene TRBV7-8 combines with J gene TRBJ1-1, with D maybe TRBD1 (5 bases). The V gene lost 1 base and the J gene lost 1 base, with 13 bases spanning the gap. CDR3 length: 16 residues. The germline CDR1 and CDR2 sequences are SGHVS and FQNEAQ. The CDR3 nucleotides read TGTGCCAGCAGCTTAGTCGGGGGATTATGGAACACTGAAGCTTTCTTT. Translating it yields CASSLVGGLWNTEAFF.

This chain connects TRBV5-1 to TRBJ2-7; possibly TRBD1 for D (6 bases). Germline loops: CDR1 SGHRS, CDR2 YFSETQ. V lost 5 bases, J lost 0 bases, and 15 bases lay in between. CDR3 length: 15 residues. In nucleotides, the CDR3 is TGCGCCAGCAGTCCCGGGACAAGAAGCTCCTACGAGCAGTACTTC. Its translation is CASSPGTRSSYEQYF.

This clone appeared a few times. The chain employs TRBV5-1 and TRBJ2-7; 9 bases match TRBD2. This CDR3 is built from 15 residues. Germline assignment: CDR1 SGHRS and CDR2 YFSETQ. Losses at the gene ends were 0 bases for V and 2 bases for J; bases not matched to a gene: 3. The CDR3 loop is CASSLAAGGPYEQYF. The DNA for the CDR3 is TGCGCCAGCAGCTTGGCCGCGGGAGGGCCCTACGAGCAGTACTTC. Supplemented by reference TRBV5-1 and TRBJ2-7, the full variable domain reads KAGVTQTPRYLIKTRGQQVTLSCSPISGHRSVSWYQQTPGQGLQFLFEYFSETQRNKGNFPGRFSGRQFSNSRSEMNVSTLELGDSALYLCASSLAAGGPYEQYFGPGTRLTVT.

This clone was detected a few times. The V call is TRBV9, the J call TRBJ2-7, with D hard to call. Trimming removed 0 bases from V and 0 bases from J, with 10 bases in between. The germline CDR1 and CDR2 sequences are SGDLS and YYNGEE. The CDR3 spans 15 residues. This CDR3 is CASSVGVRSSYEQYF. CDR3 in DNA: TGTGCCAGCAGCGTAGGGGTGCGGAGCTCCTACGAGCAGTACTTC.

The chain has TRBV5-4 and TRBJ2-3; 7 nucleotides agree with TRBD2. The CDR3 runs to 14 residues. In germline, CDR1 is SGHNT, CDR2 YYREEE (reference sequence). Trimming cost V 7 bases and J 5 bases; bases outside gene matches: 10. This CDR3 reads CASPGGRGGDTQYF. CDR3 DNA: TGTGCCAGCCCGGGAGGCCGCGGGGGAGATACGCAGTATTTT.

This chain links TRBV11-3 with TRBJ2-3; no definite D call. V shed 5 bases and J shed 0 bases, with 12 bases lying between them. The CDR3 is 15 residues long. Germline values: CDR1 SGHNT, CDR2 YENEEA. CDR3 protein: CASSLGPLSTDTQYF. CDR3 coding DNA: TGTGCCAGCAGCCTGGGCCCACTTAGCACAGATACGCAGTATTTT. The full variable domain, with the rest looked up from reference TRBV11-3 and TRBJ2-3, is EAGVVQSPRYKIIEKKQPVAFWCNPISGHNTLYWYLQNLGQGPELLIRYENEEAVDDSQLPKDRFSAERLKGVDSTLKIQPAELGDSAVYLCASSLGPLSTDTQYFGPGTRLTVL.

In its sample, this clone was seen once. J is TRBJ1-5 and V is TRBV6-1; D is undetermined. V was pared by 3 bases and J by 4 bases, with 13 bases between. CDR3 size: 15 residues. Germline lookup yields CDR1 MNHNS and CDR2 SASEGT. CDR3 DNA: TGTGCCAGCAGTGATTCTTTGCCCCTAAATCAGCCCCAGCATTTT. The encoded protein is CASSDSLPLNQPQHF.

The V gene is TRBV11-2, the J gene TRBJ2-7, with unresolved D. Trimming removed 5 bases from V and 4 bases from J, with 6 bases in between. This CDR3 region has 11 residues. Germline assignment: CDR1 SGHAT and CDR2 FQNNGV. Here the CDR3 reads CASSAVYEQYF. In DNA form, the CDR3 reads TGTGCCAGCAGCGCAGTATACGAGCAGTACTTC.

There are a few counts of this clone. The V and J genes are TRBV5-4 and TRBJ2-5; 10 positions agree with TRBD2. The CDR3 has 16 amino acids. The germline V gene encodes CDR1 SGHNT and CDR2 YYREEE (reference sequence). With 5 bases clipped from V and 3 bases from J, the junction kept 10 bases outside the gene matches. CDR3 bases: TGTGCCAGCAGTCCCGGGGGTAGCGGGAGGAAAGAGACCCAGTACTTC. Translated: CASSPGGSGRKETQYF.

This clone was detected only once. V usage is TRBV27 and J usage is TRBJ1-2, with 7 bases matching TRBD1. CDR1 and CDR2 from the germline V gene are MNHEY and SMNVEV (reference sequence). The CDR3 covers 13 residues. V was clipped by 6 bases and J by 7 bases; unmatched bases: 8. CDR3 nucleotides: TGTGCCAGCAGGGGTGAGGGGGCGCTTGGCTACACCTTC. Its protein is CASRGEGALGYTF.

The chain links TRBV5-1 to TRBJ1-3; 9 bases align to TRBD1. The CDR3 runs to 16 residues. After removal of 3 bases from V and 3 bases from J, the junction contained 7 bases not matched to a gene. Germline V gene data show CDR1 as SGHRS and CDR2 as YFSETQ. The CDR3 loop is CASSSSGTGYGNTIYF. The CDR3 DNA reads TGCGCCAGCAGCTCATCCGGGACAGGGTATGGAAACACCATATATTTT.

The chain combines TRBV9 with TRBJ1-2; a weak D match, TRBD1 (5 bases). V was pared by 3 bases and J by 5 bases, with 23 bases between. Germline values: CDR1 SGDLS, CDR2 YYNGEE. The CDR3 consists of 17 residues. The CDR3 DNA reads as TGTGCCAGCAGCGCCCGGGGGACTAGTCGGGAAACTTATGGCTACACCTTC. Protein product: CASSARGTSRETYGYTF.

In its sample, this clone was seen a few times. V and J are TRBV21-1 and TRBJ1-6; TRBD1 is the table's D call and was not checked against the DNA. TRBV21-1 constitutes a pseudogene. The CDR3 loop spans 21 amino acids. The CDR3 coding sequence is TGTGCCAGCAGCAAAGCACCAACAGGGGCCCTCCTCAATCGACTCCATTCACCCCTCCACTTT. Translating it yields CASSKAPTGALLNRLHSPLHF.

The rearrangement joins TRBV15 to TRBJ1-1; D is uncertain. The CDR3 extends over 14 amino acids. The V end lost 5 bases, the J end lost 1 base, and 11 bases lay between the germline ends. Per the germline V gene, CDR1 is LNHNV and CDR2 is YYDKDF (reference sequence). CDR3 sequence reads: CATSVGGKNTEAFF. The CDR3 DNA is TGTGCCACCAGCGTCGGCGGTAAGAACACTGAAGCTTTCTTT.

V is TRBV5-1 and J is TRBJ2-1; 12 bases agree with TRBD2. V shed 4 bases, J shed 9 bases, and the junction held 17 bases outside the gene matches. The CDR3 runs 18 residues. Germline CDR1 SGHRS, CDR2 YFSETQ. The CDR3 sequence is CASSLPWTSGTLPGEQFF. For the CDR3, the DNA is TGCGCCAGCAGCCTTCCCTGGACTAGCGGGACCCTTCCGGGTGAGCAGTTCTTC.

The chain has TRBV27 and TRBJ1-2, with TRBD1 identical over 7 bases. The CDR3 has 12 amino acids. The V and J ends lost 5 bases and 12 bases, in that order; junction bases with no gene match: 9. Germline CDR1 is MNHEY and CDR2 is SMNVEV (reference sequence). The CDR3 nucleotides read TGTGCCAGCAGTCCCCGACAGGGACGCCACACCTTC. The encoded protein is CASSPRQGRHTF.

V gene TRBV27 combines with J gene TRBJ2-7; a possible D gene is TRBD1 (6 bases). Germline CDR1 MNHEY, CDR2 SMNVEV (reference sequence). Trimming stripped 5 bases from V and 1 base from J, with 18 bases between. The CDR3 contains 16 residues. CDR3 in amino acids: CASSLVGAKLSYEQYF. CDR3 nucleotide sequence: TGTGCCAGCAGTCTGGTGGGGGCGAAGTTATCCTACGAGCAGTACTTC.

The chain couples TRBV5-6 to TRBJ2-3; TRBD1 aligns across 11 bases. The CDR3 is 16 residues long. From germline, CDR1 is SGHDT and CDR2 YYEEEE. The V and J ends lost 4 bases and 3 bases, in that order; junction bases with no gene match: 7. CDR3 amino acids: CASSEAGTGGTDTQYF. DNA of the CDR3: TGTGCCAGCAGCGAGGCCGGGACAGGGGGAACAGATACGCAGTATTTT.

The rearrangement joins TRBV28 to TRBJ1-3; D remains ambiguous. Germline assignment: CDR1 MDHEN and CDR2 SYDVKM. Trimming took off 3 bases at V and 0 bases at J, with 18 bases between the two ends. This CDR3 has 18 residues. This CDR3 reads CASSLAGLRINSGNTIYF. The CDR3, as DNA: TGTGCCAGCAGTTTGGCAGGACTCAGAATCAACTCTGGAAACACCATATATTTT.